A single T cell receptor beta chain is shown here with its context. Its recognized antigen is unknown. Nothing much larger sits one base from this clone, and base qualities are not available. This entry is derived from a study of T-cell reconstitution after alpha-beta-depleted transplantation in children (dated by TCRdb to the mid-2010s). About the study as a whole: Using TCR repertoire profiling, the study followed T-cell immune reconstitution in a quantitative way in children after TCRalphabeta/CD19-depleted allogeneic hematopoietic cell transplantation.

Libraries were built with PCR. TCRdb shows the sequencer as Illumina HiSeq 2500. TCR library preparation used molecular barcoding, with unique molecular identifiers applied to normalize quantification of the TCRbeta repertoire. The public reads were reanalyzed by TCRdb: fastp trimming at Q25, MiXCR alignment, in-frame beta chains only. Each entry merges the rows of one CDR3 protein and shows their most common DNA and genes. The sample table lists a few hundred thousand distinct CDR3 sequences, about 9.5% of them with a count of one. The ten largest account for roughly 6.2% of the sample. Germline trimming amounts to 3 bases on V and 4 bases on J, with 8 as the count of junction bases outside the gene matches. Taken from cysteine to phenylalanine, the CDR3 has 16 residues. Only the CDR3 part of the read is kept: 48 bases, read in frame from the first base. From the germline V gene, CDR1 is ENHRY and CDR2 is SYGVKD.

Material: PBMCs from the stem cell graft donor, obtained from the stem cell graft. The receptor was derived from a human donor who donated a stem cell graft to a child with acute lymphoblastic leukemia. The receptor chain draws on TRBV10-3 and TRBJ2-5, with TRBD1 identical over 10 junction bases. For the CDR3, the sequence is CAISDRDRGAGETQYF. The sequenced DNA: TGTGCCATCAGTGACCGGGACAGGGGAGCAGGAGAGACCCAGTACTTC.